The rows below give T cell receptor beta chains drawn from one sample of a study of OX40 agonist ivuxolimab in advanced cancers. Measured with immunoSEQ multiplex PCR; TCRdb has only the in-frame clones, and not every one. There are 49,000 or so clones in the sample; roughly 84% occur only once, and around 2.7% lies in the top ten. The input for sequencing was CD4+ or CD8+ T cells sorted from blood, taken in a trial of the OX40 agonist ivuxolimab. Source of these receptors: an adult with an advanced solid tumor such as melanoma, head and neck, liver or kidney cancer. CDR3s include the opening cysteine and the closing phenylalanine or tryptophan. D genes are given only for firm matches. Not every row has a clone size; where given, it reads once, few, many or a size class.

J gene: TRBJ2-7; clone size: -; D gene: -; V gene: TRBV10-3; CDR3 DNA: TGTGCCAGCAGTGCGCAACTAGAGAGTAACGAGCAGTACTTC; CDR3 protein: CASSAQLESNEQYF
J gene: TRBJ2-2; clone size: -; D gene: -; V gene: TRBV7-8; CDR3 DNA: TGTGCCAGCAGCTTAGGCAGGGAAACCGGGGAGCTGTTTTTT; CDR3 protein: CASSLGRETGELFF
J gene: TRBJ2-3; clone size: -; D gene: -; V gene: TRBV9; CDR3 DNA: TGTGCCAGCAGCGTCGCCAGGGACACAGATACGCAGTATTTT; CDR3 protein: CASSVARDTDTQYF
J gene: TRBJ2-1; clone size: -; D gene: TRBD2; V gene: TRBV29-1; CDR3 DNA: TGCAGCGCGTTGCCGGGACTAGGCAATGAGCAGTTCTTC; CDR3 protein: CSALPGLGNEQFF
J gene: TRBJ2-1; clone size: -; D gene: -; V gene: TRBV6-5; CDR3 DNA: TGTGCCAGCAGGCGCTTAGGTGCCTACAATGAGCAGTTCTTC; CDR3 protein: CASRRLGAYNEQFF
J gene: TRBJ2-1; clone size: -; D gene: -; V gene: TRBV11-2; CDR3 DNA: TGTGCCAGCAGCTTTGGGGAACAGGAGCAGTTCTTC; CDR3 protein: CASSFGEQEQFF
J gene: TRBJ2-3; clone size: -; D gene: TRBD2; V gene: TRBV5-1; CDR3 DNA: TGCGCCAGCAGCGCCGGGACTAGCGGGCGCTCAATCACAGATACGCAGTATTTT; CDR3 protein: CASSAGTSGRSITDTQYF
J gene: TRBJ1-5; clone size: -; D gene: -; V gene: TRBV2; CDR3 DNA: TGTGCCAGCAGTGAATTGGGGCCGCTTAGCAATCAGCCCCAGCATTTT; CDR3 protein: CASSELGPLSNQPQHF
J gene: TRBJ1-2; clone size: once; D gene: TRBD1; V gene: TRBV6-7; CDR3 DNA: TGTGCCAGCAAAACGAATACAGGGGTAAGGTATGGCTACACCTTC; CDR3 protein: CASKTNTGVRYGYTF
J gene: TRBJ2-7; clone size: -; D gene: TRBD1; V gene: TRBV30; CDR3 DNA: TGTGCCTGGGGGAGGGTTCCCGGGACAGGGGCGGCCTACGAGCAGTACTTC; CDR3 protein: CAWGRVPGTGAAYEQYF
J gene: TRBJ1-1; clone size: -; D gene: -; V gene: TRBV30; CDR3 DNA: TGTGCCTGGACACTGAACACTGAAGCTTTCTTT; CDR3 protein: CAWTLNTEAFF
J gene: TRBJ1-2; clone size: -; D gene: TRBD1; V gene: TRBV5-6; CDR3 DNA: TGTGCCAGCAGCTTGCGCGGGGACAGGGGCCCCTATGGCTACACCTTC; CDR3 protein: CASSLRGDRGPYGYTF
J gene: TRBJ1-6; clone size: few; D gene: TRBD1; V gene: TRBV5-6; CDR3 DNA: TGTGCCAGCAGCGGCCGGGACAGCCTTAATTCACCCCTCCACTTT; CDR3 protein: CASSGRDSLNSPLHF
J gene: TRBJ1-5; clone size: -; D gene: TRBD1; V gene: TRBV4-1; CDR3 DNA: TGCGCCAGCAGCCAAGAAGGGACAGGGTCCCAGCCCCAGCATTTT; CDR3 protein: CASSQEGTGSQPQHF
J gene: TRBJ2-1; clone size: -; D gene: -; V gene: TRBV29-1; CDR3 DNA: TGCAGCGTTGAAGATTTGGAGTACAATGAGCAGTTCTTC; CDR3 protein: CSVEDLEYNEQFF
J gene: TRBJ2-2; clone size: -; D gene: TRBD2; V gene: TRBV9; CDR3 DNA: TGTGCCAGCAGCGGCGGAGGGCTAGCGGGGGGAGGGACCGGGGAGCTGTTTTTT; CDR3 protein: CASSGGGLAGGGTGELFF
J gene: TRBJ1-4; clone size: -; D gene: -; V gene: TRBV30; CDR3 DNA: TGTGCCTGGAATCCGGGGGTGGGGCAAAAACTGTTTTTT; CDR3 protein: CAWNPGVGQKLFF
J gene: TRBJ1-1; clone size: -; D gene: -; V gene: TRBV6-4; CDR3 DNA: TGTGCCAGCAGTGACTCGAAGTCGTGGACAGAGAACACTGAAGCTTTCTTT; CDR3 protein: CASSDSKSWTENTEAFF
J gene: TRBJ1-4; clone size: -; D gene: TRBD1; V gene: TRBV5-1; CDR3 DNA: TGCGCCAGCAGCTTCGGCGGGACAGGGGACGAAAAACTGTTTTTT; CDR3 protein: CASSFGGTGDEKLFF
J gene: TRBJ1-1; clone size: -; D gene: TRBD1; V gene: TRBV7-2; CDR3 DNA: TGTGCCAGCAGCATGACAGGGGGCCGGACTGAAGCTTTCTTT; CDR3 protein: CASSMTGGRTEAFF
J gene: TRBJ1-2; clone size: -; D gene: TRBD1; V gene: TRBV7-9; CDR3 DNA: TGTGCCAGCAGCTCCGGGACAGTTAACTATGGCTACACCTTC; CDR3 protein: CASSSGTVNYGYTF
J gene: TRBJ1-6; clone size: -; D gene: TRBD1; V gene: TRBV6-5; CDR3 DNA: TGTGCCAGCAGTTACCAGGGGGGATCACCCCTCCACTTT; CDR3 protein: CASSYQGGSPLHF
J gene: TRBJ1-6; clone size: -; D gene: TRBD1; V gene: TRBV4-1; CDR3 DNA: TGCGCCAGCAGCCAAGGCCATCTGGGGACAGGGGTTTCACCCCTCCACTTT; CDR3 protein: CASSQGHLGTGVSPLHF
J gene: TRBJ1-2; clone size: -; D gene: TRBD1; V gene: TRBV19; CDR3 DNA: TGTGCCAGTAGTATCACAGGGGGCTCCGATGGCTACACCTTC; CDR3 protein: CASSITGGSDGYTF
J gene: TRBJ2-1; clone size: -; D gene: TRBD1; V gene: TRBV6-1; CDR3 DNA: TGTGCCAGCAGTTCCGGGACAGGGATCCGTGAGCAGTTCTTC; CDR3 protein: CASSSGTGIREQFF
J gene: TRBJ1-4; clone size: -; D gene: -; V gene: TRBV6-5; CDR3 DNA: TGTGCCAGCAGCAGCTATACCGGGAAACTGTTTTTT; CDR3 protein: CASSSYTGKLFF
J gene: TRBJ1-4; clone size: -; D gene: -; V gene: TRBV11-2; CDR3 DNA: TGTGCCAGCACCCCCAGTCCAACTAATGAAAAACTGTTTTTT; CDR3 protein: CASTPSPTNEKLFF
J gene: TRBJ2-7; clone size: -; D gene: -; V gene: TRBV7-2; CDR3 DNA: TGTGCCAGCAGCTTGGGGGACGGCGGGCTATGGGACTACGAGCAGTACTTC; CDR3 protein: CASSLGDGGLWDYEQYF
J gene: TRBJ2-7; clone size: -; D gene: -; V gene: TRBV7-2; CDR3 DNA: TGTGCCAGCAGCTCGCAAGGGGGGGGATACGAGCAGTACTTC; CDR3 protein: CASSSQGGGYEQYF
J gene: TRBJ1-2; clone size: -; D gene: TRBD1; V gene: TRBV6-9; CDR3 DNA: TGTGCCAGCAGCTGGGACAGCTATGGCTACACCTTC; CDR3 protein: CASSWDSYGYTF
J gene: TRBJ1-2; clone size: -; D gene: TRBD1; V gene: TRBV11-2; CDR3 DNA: TGTGCCAGCAGCTCCACACAGGGGTGGGGCAACTGGGGCTACACCTTC; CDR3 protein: CASSSTQGWGNWGYTF
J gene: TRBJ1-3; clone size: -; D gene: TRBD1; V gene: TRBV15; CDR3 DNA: TGTGCCACCAGCCCCCAGGGGGGTGGAAACACCATATATTTT; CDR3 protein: CATSPQGGGNTIYF
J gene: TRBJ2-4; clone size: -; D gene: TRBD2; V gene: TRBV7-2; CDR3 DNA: TGTGCCAGCAGCTCGGGGAGGGGCGGCATTCAGTACTTC; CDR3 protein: CASSSGRGGIQYF
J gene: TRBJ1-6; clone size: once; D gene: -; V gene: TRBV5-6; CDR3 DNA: TGTGCCAGCAGCTTGTGGACCCTCTCGGATTCACCCCTCCACTTT; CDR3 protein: CASSLWTLSDSPLHF
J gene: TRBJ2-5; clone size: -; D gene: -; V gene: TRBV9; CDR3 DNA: TGTGCCAGCAGCGAGACGGGGCACTTTCGCGAGACCCAGTACTTC; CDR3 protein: CASSETGHFRETQYF
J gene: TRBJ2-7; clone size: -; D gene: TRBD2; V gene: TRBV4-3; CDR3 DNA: TGCGCCAGCAGCCCCCGGGGGGAAGGCTACGAGCAGTACTTC; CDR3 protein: CASSPRGEGYEQYF
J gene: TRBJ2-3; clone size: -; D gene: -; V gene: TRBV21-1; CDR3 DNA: TGTGCCAGCAGCTCCCGACTAGCGGGACGCACAGATACGCAGTATTTT; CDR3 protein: CASSSRLAGRTDTQYF
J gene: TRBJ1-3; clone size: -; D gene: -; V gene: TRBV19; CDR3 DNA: TGTGCCAGTAGTATAGGAGGGGAGCACGGAAACACCATATATTTT; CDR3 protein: CASSIGGEHGNTIYF
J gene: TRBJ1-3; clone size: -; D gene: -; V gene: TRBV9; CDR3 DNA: TGTGCCAGCAGCGTGGACAGCTCCTCTGGAAACACCATATATTTT; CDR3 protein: CASSVDSSSGNTIYF
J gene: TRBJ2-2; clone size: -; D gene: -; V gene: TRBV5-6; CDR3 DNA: TGTGCCAGCAGCTTGGCCGAGGGCGGGGAGCTGTTTTTT; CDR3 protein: CASSLAEGGELFF
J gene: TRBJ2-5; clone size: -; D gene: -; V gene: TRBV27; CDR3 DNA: TGTGCCAGCAGTTTACGGGGGAGGAGTGGGGAAGAGACCCAGTACTTC; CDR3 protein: CASSLRGRSGEETQYF
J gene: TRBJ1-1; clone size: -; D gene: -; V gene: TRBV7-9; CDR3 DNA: TGTGCCAGCAGCCGGGAAGCTTTCTTT; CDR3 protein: CASSREAFF
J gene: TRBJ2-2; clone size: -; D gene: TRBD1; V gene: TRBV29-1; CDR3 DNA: TGCAGCGCGGGACAGGGGCTAGGCGGGGAGCTGTTTTTT; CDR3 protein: CSAGQGLGGELFF
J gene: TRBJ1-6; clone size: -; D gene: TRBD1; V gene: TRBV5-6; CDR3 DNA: TGTGCCAGCAGCTTGGGGACAGGGGTAGCGACGGGAAATTCACCCCTCCACTTT; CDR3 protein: CASSLGTGVATGNSPLHF
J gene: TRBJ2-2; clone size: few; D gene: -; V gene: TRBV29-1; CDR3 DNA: TGCAGCGTGAGTGAAGCGGACGTCACCGGGGAGCTGTTTTTT; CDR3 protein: CSVSEADVTGELFF
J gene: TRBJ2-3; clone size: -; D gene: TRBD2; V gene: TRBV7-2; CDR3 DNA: TGTGCCAGCAGCTTACAAGCGGGAATTAGCACAGATACGCAGTATTTT; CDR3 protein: CASSLQAGISTDTQYF
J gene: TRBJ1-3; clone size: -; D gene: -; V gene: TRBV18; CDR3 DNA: TGTGCCAGCTCACCATTTACTTCAGGGAGCTCTGGAAACACCATATATTTT; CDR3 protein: CASSPFTSGSSGNTIYF
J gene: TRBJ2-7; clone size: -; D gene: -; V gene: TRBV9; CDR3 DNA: TGTGCCAGCAGCGTATACAGGGGACTAAGGGACGAGCAGTACTTC; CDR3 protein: CASSVYRGLRDEQYF
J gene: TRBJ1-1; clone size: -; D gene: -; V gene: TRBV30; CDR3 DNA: TGTGCCTGGAAGGCCGGGGTGACTGAAGCTTTCTTT; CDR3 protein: CAWKAGVTEAFF
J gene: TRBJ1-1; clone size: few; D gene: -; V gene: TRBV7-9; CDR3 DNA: TGTGCCAGCAGCTTCGGGGCAATTGAAGCTTTCTTT; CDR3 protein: CASSFGAIEAFF